The 20 T cell receptor beta chains below all came from one sample that was sequenced in a study of early stage breast cancer tumors. Data came from immunoSEQ multiplex PCR; TCRdb stores just in-frame clones and leaves some out. The sample carries fewer than 50,000 clones, about 73% recorded once. Source material: blood. These receptors came from a person in their fifties with breast cancer.

This clone has a handful of counts. The chain links TRBV19 to TRBJ1-5; 8 positions match TRBD1. Germline CDR1 reads LNHDA; CDR2 reads SQIVND (reference sequence). The ends lost 4 bases at V and 0 bases at J; junction bases unmatched: 8. The CDR3 runs 17 residues. The chain's CDR3 is CASSRIGTGNSNQPQHF. The DNA of the CDR3 is TGTGCCAGTAGTAGGATAGGGACAGGTAATAGCAATCAGCCCCAGCATTTT.

The chain employs TRBV18 and TRBJ2-7, with TRBD2 identical over 7 bases. The CDR3 runs to 14 residues. After removal of 3 bases from V and 5 bases from J, the junction contained 7 bases not matched to a gene. CDR1 and CDR2 (germline): KGHSH, LQKENI. This CDR3 reads CASSPNWGGDEQYV. The CDR3 DNA follows: TGTGCCAGCTCACCGAATTGGGGGGGTGACGAGCAGTACGTC.

This chain joins TRBV9 and TRBJ2-1; TRBD2 matches 9 bases. The V and J ends lost 3 bases and 8 bases, in that order; junction bases with no gene match: 21. Germline CDR1 and CDR2: SGDLS and YYNGEE. The CDR3 runs 19 residues. The CDR3 nucleotides are TGTGCCAGCAGCGAGACCTACTCCTCTGCGGGGGGGCCTTTGGATGAGCAGTTCTTC. This codes for CASSETYSSAGGPLDEQFF.

The V and J genes are TRBV1 and TRBJ2-5; the table's D call, TRBD2, was not checked against the DNA. TRBV1 counts as a pseudogene. CDR3 length: 17 residues. The CDR3 DNA reads TGCACCAGCAGCCAAGATACCGCCCGGTTCCACCAAGAGACCCAGTACTTC. It specifies CTSSQDTARFHQETQYF.

This clone has only a few counts. This chain uses TRBV7-2 with TRBJ2-5; possible D gene TRBD2, 5 bases. The V and J ends lost 2 bases and 1 base respectively, with 5 bases between them. The germline V gene has CDR1 SGHTA and CDR2 FQGNSA. This CDR3 region has 13 residues. CDR3 protein: CASSLSGQETQYF. The CDR3 DNA reads as TGTGCCAGCAGCTTAAGCGGCCAAGAGACCCAGTACTTC. Full variable domain (missing parts from reference TRBV7-2 and TRBJ2-5): GAGVSQSPSNKVTEKGKDVELRCDPISGHTALYWYRQSLGQGLEFLIYFQGNSAPDKSGLPSDRFSAERTGGSVSTLTIQRTQQEDSAVYLCASSLSGQETQYFGPGTRLLVL.

The chain has TRBV12-5 and TRBJ1-2; D is unclear. The length of the CDR3 is 14 residues. Trimming removed 0 bases at V and 4 bases at J, with 9 bases between. Germline V gives CDR1 LGHNT, CDR2 FRNRAP. CDR3 in amino acids: CASGLVTEVYGYTF. The CDR3 bases are TGTGCTAGTGGTTTGGTTACGGAGGTCTATGGCTACACCTTC. Full variable domain (outside the CDR3, taken from reference TRBV12-5 and TRBJ1-2): DARVTQTPRHKVTEMGQEVTMRCQPILGHNTVFWYRQTMMQGLELLAYFRNRAPLDDSGMPKDRFSAEMPDATLATLKIQPSEPRDSAVYFCASGLVTEVYGYTFGSGTRLTVV.

CDR3 sequence reads: CASSLIQASNTGELFF. In nucleotides, the CDR3 is TGTGCCAGCAGCTTGATACAGGCGAGTAACACCGGGGAGCTGTTTTTT. The chain has TRBV5-6 and TRBJ2-2, with D maybe TRBD1 (5 bases). Germline values: CDR1 SGHDT, CDR2 YYEEEE. The CDR3 contains 16 residues. V shed 1 base and J shed 2 bases, with 12 bases lying between them.

This clone has just one count. The V gene is TRBV7-2, the J gene TRBJ2-5, with TRBD2 matching 13 bases. V gave up 10 bases and J gave up 2 bases; unmatched junction bases: 4. Germline CDR1 is SGHTA and CDR2 is FQGNSA. The CDR3 runs 14 residues. The CDR3 bases are TGTGCCACCGAACTAGCGGGGGGGCAAGAGACCCAGTACTTC. Translation: CATELAGGQETQYF.

This clone was counted a single time. V gene TRBV5-4 combines with J gene TRBJ2-6; the match to TRBD1 covers 8 bases. The CDR3 has 18 amino acids. The germline CDR1 and CDR2 sequences are SGHNT and YYREEE (reference sequence). J was trimmed by 0 bases and V by 4 bases; bases with no gene match: 9. CDR3 sequence: CASSPPGQVFSGANVLTF. DNA of the CDR3: TGTGCCAGCAGCCCACCGGGACAGGTTTTCTCTGGGGCCAACGTCCTGACTTTC. Drawing the rest from reference TRBV5-4 and TRBJ2-6, the complete variable domain is ETGVTQSPTHLIKTRGQQVTLRCSSQSGHNTVSWYQQALGQGPQFIFQYYREEENGRGNFPPRFSGLQFPNYSSELNVNALELDDSALYLCASSPPGQVFSGANVLTFGAGSRLTVL.

This clone was observed a few times. The V and J genes are TRBV4-1 and TRBJ2-3; no definite D call. Germline CDR1 MGHRA, CDR2 YSYEKL. Trimming took off 0 bases at V and 2 bases at J, with 9 bases between the two ends. The length of the CDR3 is 15 residues. The CDR3 nucleotides are TGCGCCAGCAGCCAAGATCAGGCTACCACAGATACGCAGTATTTT. It yields the protein CASSQDQATTDTQYF.

This clone was observed a handful of times. The chain is built from TRBV7-2 and TRBJ1-5, with D uncertain. The germline gives CDR1 SGHTA, CDR2 FQGNSA. The CDR3 loop spans 13 amino acids. The V and J ends lost 5 bases and 7 bases respectively, with 12 bases between them. This CDR3 reads CASSLRQSQPQHF. In DNA, the CDR3 is TGTGCCAGCAGCCTGAGGCAGTCCCAGCCCCAGCATTTT.

The chain links TRBV7-2 to TRBJ1-1, with no clear D. This CDR3 region has 13 residues. Trimming took 1 base from V and 1 from J, leaving 4 bases between them. Per germline, CDR1 SGHTA and CDR2 FQGNSA. The DNA of the CDR3 is TGTGCCAGCAGCTTAGGGAGGAACACTGAAGCTTTCTTT. Its translation is CASSLGRNTEAFF.

The V and J genes are TRBV7-6 and TRBJ2-7; weak D call: TRBD1 (8 bases). Germline-derived CDR1 and CDR2 are SGHVS and FNYEAQ. The CDR3 totals 15 residues. Trimming cost V 5 bases and J 0 bases, with 14 bases left between them. Here the CDR3 reads CASSQDREGSYEQYV. The CDR3 DNA reads TGTGCCAGCAGCCAGGACAGGGAGGGCTCCTACGAGCAGTACGTC.

V gene TRBV6-4 combines with J gene TRBJ1-2, with 9 bases identical to TRBD1. The V segment lost 4 bases and the J segment 0 bases; nucleotides outside the gene matches: 3. The length of the CDR3 is 15 residues. The germline V gene encodes CDR1 MRHNA and CDR2 SNTAGT. CDR3 in amino acids: CASSARTGANYGYTF. DNA of the CDR3: TGTGCCAGCAGTGCGCGGACAGGGGCTAACTATGGCTACACCTTC.

The chain uses TRBV2 and TRBJ2-1; maybe TRBD1 (5 bases). CDR1 SNHLY and CDR2 FYNNEI come from the germline V gene. The CDR3 consists of 16 residues. V lost 1 base to trimming and J lost 2 bases, with 12 bases between them. The CDR3 nucleotides are TGTGCCAGCAGTGAAGAGATGGACACAGCCTACAATGAGCAGTTCTTC. Protein sequence: CASSEEMDTAYNEQFF.

Only one count was recorded for this clone. The J gene is TRBJ2-7, the V gene TRBV6-1; 7 bases are shared with TRBD2. This CDR3 is 15 amino acids long. V lost 6 bases to trimming and J lost 5 bases; unmatched junction nucleotides: 13. CDR1 is MNHNS, CDR2 SASEGT, per germline. The CDR3 DNA follows: TGTGCCAGCAGACGTGCCCGGGGAGGGGCCCACGAGCAGTACTTC. It encodes CASRRARGGAHEQYF.

The chain is built from TRBV7-9 and TRBJ1-3; D might be TRBD1 (5 bases). Germline V CDR1 and CDR2: SEHNR, FQNEAQ (reference sequence). The CDR3 is made up of 15 amino acids. V was pared by 1 base and J by 0 bases, with 7 bases between. The CDR3 is CASSLVGLSGNTIYF. CDR3 nucleotide sequence: TGTGCCAGCAGCTTAGTGGGACTCTCTGGAAACACCATATATTTT.

Notes on this clone: The junction shows a germline mismatch at one end, possibly a read error. The rearrangement links TRBV7-7 to TRBJ1-3; 10 bases align to TRBD1. This CDR3 region has 16 residues. Germline CDR1 reads SSHAT; CDR2 reads FNYEAQ (reference sequence). The CDR3 reads CASSPLGQGIGNTIYF. The CDR3 DNA reads as TGTGCTAGCAGCCCGCTGGGACAGGGGATTGGAAACACCATATATTTT.

This sequence joins TRBV5-1 and TRBJ1-3, with unresolved D. The CDR3 length is 15 residues. V was pared by 0 bases and J by 3 bases, with 10 bases between. Germline V gene sequence: CDR1 SGHRS, CDR2 YFSETQ. CDR3 protein: CASSLERGIGNTIYF. CDR3 coding DNA: TGCGCCAGCAGCTTGGAACGAGGAATTGGAAACACCATATATTTT.

Only one count was recorded for this clone. CDR3 protein: CASSHSLLAGEQYF. Written as DNA, the CDR3 is TGTGCCAGCAGCCATAGCCTCCTAGCGGGCGAGCAGTACTTC. V gene TRBV7-9 combines with J gene TRBJ2-7, with 8 bases identical to TRBD2. Trimming at V came to 5 bases and at J to 6 bases, leaving 9 bases not matched to a gene. Per the germline V gene, CDR1 is SEHNR and CDR2 is FQNEAQ (reference sequence). This CDR3 region has 14 residues.